Detailed here is one T cell receptor beta chain. V lost 4 bases, J lost 2 bases, and 18 bases stayed unmatched. The germline gives CDR1 SGHRS, CDR2 YFSETQ. This CDR3 spans 19 amino acids. The sample comes from a study of T-cell memory formation after mild COVID-19. MiXCR was run by TCRdb on the 5' RACE reads, yielding one entry per CDR3 protein. The data hold fewer than 700,000 distinct CDR3 sequences, with roughly 22% observed a single time. The TCR comes from an adult woman who had mild COVID-19 (a few samples of this study predate the infection). Cell type and time point are not known. The gene calls are TRBV5-1 and TRBJ2-5; 9 nucleotides agree with TRBD2. The sample consisted of PBMCs or a T cell subset sorted from them (not recorded which). The CDR3 sequence: CASSLTLGLARRAQETQYF. The CDR3, as DNA: TGCGCCAGCAGCCTCACCCTGGGACTAGCTCGACGGGCGCAAGAGACCCAGTACTTC.